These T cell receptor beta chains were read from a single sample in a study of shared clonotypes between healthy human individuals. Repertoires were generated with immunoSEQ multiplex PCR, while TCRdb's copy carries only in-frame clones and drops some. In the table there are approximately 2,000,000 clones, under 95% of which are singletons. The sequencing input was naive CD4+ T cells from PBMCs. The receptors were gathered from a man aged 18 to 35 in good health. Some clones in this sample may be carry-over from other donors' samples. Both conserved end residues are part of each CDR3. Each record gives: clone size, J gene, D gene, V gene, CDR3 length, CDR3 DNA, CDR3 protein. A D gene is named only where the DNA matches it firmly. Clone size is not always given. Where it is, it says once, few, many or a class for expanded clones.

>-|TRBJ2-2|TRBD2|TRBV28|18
TGTGCCACCTCGGGAGGGACGACTAGCGAGCGTTACACCGGGGAGCTGTTTTTT
CATSGGTTSERYTGELFF
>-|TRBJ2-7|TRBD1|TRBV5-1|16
TGCGCCAGCAGCTTGGGGGACAGGGCTCTCTCCTACGAGCAGTACTTC
CASSLGDRALSYEQYF
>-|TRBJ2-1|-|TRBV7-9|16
TGTGCCAGCAGCTTCCCCCAGGGGGGTCTCTACAATGAGCAGTTCTTC
CASSFPQGGLYNEQFF
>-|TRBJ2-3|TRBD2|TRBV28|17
TGTGCCAGCAGTCTCCTAGGGGCGGGAGGGATCACAGATACGCAGTATTTT
CASSLLGAGGITDTQYF
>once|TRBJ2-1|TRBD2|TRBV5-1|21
TGCGCCAGCAGTTCATTGCCCGTCCTCCTGGGGACTAGCGGGAGGGTCAATGAGCAGTTCTTC
CASSSLPVLLGTSGRVNEQFF
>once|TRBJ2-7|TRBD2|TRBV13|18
TGTGCCAGCAGCTTAGAAGGGTTCTTAGCGGGAAAGTCCTACGAGCAGTACTTC
CASSLEGFLAGKSYEQYF
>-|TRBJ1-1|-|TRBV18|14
TGTGCCAGCTCACCCCGGACAGAGAACACTGAAGCTTTCTTT
CASSPRTENTEAFF
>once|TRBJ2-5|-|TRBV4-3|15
TGCGCCAGCAGCCAAGATATGAGTGTCGGAGAGACCCAGTACTTC
CASSQDMSVGETQYF
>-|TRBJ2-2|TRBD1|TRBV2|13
TGTGCCAGCAGGGGGACAGGGTCCGGGGAGCTGTTTTTT
CASRGTGSGELFF
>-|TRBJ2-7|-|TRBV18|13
TGTGCCAGCTCACCCGGGACACACTACGAGCAGTACTTC
CASSPGTHYEQYF
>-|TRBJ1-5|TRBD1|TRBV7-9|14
TGTGCCAGCAGCTTAGGGACAGGGGTTCAGCCCCAGCATTTT
CASSLGTGVQPQHF
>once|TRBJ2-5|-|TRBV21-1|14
TGTGCCAGCAGCAAAGGGGGAGGGACGGAGACCCAGTACTTC
CASSKGGGTETQYF
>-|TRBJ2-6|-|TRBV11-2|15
TGTGCCAGCAGCTTAGGCCACTCTGGGGCCAACGTCCTGACTTTC
CASSLGHSGANVLTF
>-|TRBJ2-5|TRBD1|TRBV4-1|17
TGCGCCAGCAGCCAAGAATTAGGACAGGGGGCACGAGAGACCCAGTACTTC
CASSQELGQGARETQYF
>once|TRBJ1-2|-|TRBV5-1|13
TGCGCCAGCAGCAAGGACAGTAACTATGGCTACACCTTC
CASSKDSNYGYTF
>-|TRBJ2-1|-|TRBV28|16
TGTGCCAGCAGTTCCCGGACAGCACGTAATTACAATGAGCAGTTCTTC
CASSSRTARNYNEQFF
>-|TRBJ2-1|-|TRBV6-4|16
TGTGCCAGCAGTGACTCCCAGCGGAGCTCCTACAATGAGCAGTTCTTC
CASSDSQRSSYNEQFF
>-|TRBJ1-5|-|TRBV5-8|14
TGTGCCAGCAGCTCCCTAAAGTCCAATCAGCCCCAGCATTTT
CASSSLKSNQPQHF
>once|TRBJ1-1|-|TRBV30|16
TGTGCCTGGAAATCGTTACTATTGGGCCAGAACACTGAAGCTTTCTTT
CAWKSLLLGQNTEAFF
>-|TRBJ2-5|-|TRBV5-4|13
TGTGCCAGCAGCTTGACAGGTGGGGAGACCCAGTACTTC
CASSLTGGETQYF